Listed below are T cell receptor beta chains from one sample, sequenced in a study of blood T cell repertoires in COVID-19. Profiling relied on immunoSEQ multiplex PCR, and the TCRdb table lists in-frame clones only, not all of them. Of some 82,000 clones in the sample, 65% to 90% are singletons; the top ten hold roughly 40%. The material sequenced was peripheral blood. The source of these receptors is an elderly man with acute or convalescent COVID-19. CDR3s include the opening cysteine and the closing phenylalanine or tryptophan. D genes are given only for firm matches.

v_call	d_call	cdr3_aa
TRBV6-2/TRBV6-3	.	CASSQQGYEQYF
TRBV30	.	CAWSTLATSSEQFF
TRBV7-9	.	CASSFPGGQPQHF
TRBV5-1	TRBD1	CASSLDRGAPDTQYF
TRBV6-2/TRBV6-3	.	CASSPIGVSNQPQHF
TRBV4-1	TRBD1	CASSQDREDQPQHF
TRBV18	TRBD1	CASSPTGGGGETQYF
TRBV19	.	CASSRRGASGAQYF
TRBV30	.	CAWSVKAPGAARWKLFF
TRBV7-3	TRBD1	CASSRTGGPGTDTQYF
TRBV24-1	TRBD2	CATSDLRASGRNEQFF
TRBV30	TRBD1	CAWGGQASYNEQFF
TRBV28	.	CASSFSGSSYEQYF
TRBV28	.	CASSILQGTNGYTF
TRBV28	.	CASSLAGLRRGAFF
TRBV7-9	TRBD1	CASSRSTGGGYTF
TRBV7-9	.	CASSRREIGSPLHF
TRBV15	TRBD1	CATSISGQGSSPLHF
TRBV7-9	TRBD1	CASGQGARQPQHF
TRBV5-1	TRBD1	CASSKDRGEQYF
TRBV20-1	.	CSASGQGNYGYTF
TRBV9	.	CASSARQENSPLHF
TRBV29-1	.	CSVEEGAPAQYF
TRBV6-6	TRBD1	CASSGTGPGKTQYF
TRBV29-1	.	CSVEGGETQYF
TRBV10-3	TRBD1	CAISDVEGTVSYEQYF
TRBV19	TRBD1	CASSIGDRINYEQYF
TRBV5-1	TRBD1	CASSLTGEETQYF
TRBV16	.	CASSQFAGATNEKLFF
TRBV5-4	TRBD2	CASSSKGLAGGRYNEQFF
TRBV27	TRBD1	CASMPGTGGVYGYTF
TRBV12-5	.	CASGLVAFSGNTIYF
TRBV5-1	.	CASSLGGGSYEQYF
TRBV5-1	TRBD1	CASQIGGQRGTEAFF
TRBV18	TRBD2	CASSPPASGNTGELFF
TRBV6-6	TRBD1	CASRETGYYGYTF
TRBV19	.	CASRREPEPGDYGYTF
TRBV11-2	TRBD2	CASSPRLAGDSSYEQYF
TRBV5-1	TRBD2	CASSFGLSGAGELFF
TRBV6-1	TRBD2	CASSAPLAGRWNEQFF
TRBV20-1	TRBD2	CSASLAGGQFF
TRBV28	TRBD1	CASSEEGQGNTEAFF
TRBV5-1	TRBD1	CATKMGQGDQKLFF
TRBV28	.	CASSPPRAQGQPQHF
TRBV11-2	TRBD1	CASSLTGGTYEQYF
TRBV6-5	TRBD1	CASRDRVFAFF
TRBV30	.	CAWNLPPRTF
TRBV10-3	.	CAISEGPPNEQFF
TRBV27	.	CASKQGSPTDTQYF
TRBV19	.	CASSPEASTNEKLFF
TRBV5-4	.	CASSLAQVNSPLHF
TRBV4-2	TRBD2	CASSQNSGRTGELFF
TRBV30	.	CAWNADKINEKLFF
TRBV7-9	.	CASSSPSNVGSYNEQFF
TRBV9	TRBD2	CASSRSRLAGVYGELFF
TRBV4-3	.	CASSQDFFQPQHF
TRBV5-1	.	CASSLALGGRGYTF
TRBV5-1	.	CASSLGTYLTDTQYF